The 26 T cell receptor beta chains below all came from one sample that was sequenced in a study of T cells in Graves' hyperthyroidism and ophthalmopathy. There were TCR beta CDR3 regions amplified from RNA transcripts. Using the HTBI primer set, a first-round RT-PCR was run on the TCR CDR3. TCRdb itself ran the multiplex PCR reads through MiXCR, one entry per CDR3 protein. The repertoire consists of around 420,000 distinct CDR3 sequences, with about a sixth occurring once and the leading ten covering less than 15%. The source material was blood. Receptors were obtained from a woman aged 18-29 years with Graves' hyperthyroidism.

This clonotype was seen many times. The V gene is TRBV28, the J gene TRBJ2-3; D is uncertain. Trimming left V 2 bases short and J 5 bases short, with 8 bases between. The CDR3 contains 13 residues. Germline assignment: CDR1 MDHEN and CDR2 SYDVKM. The CDR3 DNA is TGTGCCAGCAGTTTAAATGGTGGAGATACGCAGTATTTT. It encodes CASSLNGGDTQYF.

There are many counts of this clonotype. This chain links TRBV27 with TRBJ2-7; 13 nucleotides line up with TRBD2. This CDR3 comprises 16 residues. The junction had 15 bases not matched to a gene; V was cut back by 8 bases and J by 8 bases. The germline CDR1 and CDR2 sequences are MNHEY and SMNVEV (reference sequence). The chain's CDR3 is CASQTWGLAGTHKQYF. For the CDR3, the DNA is TGTGCCAGCCAAACCTGGGGACTAGCGGGAACCCACAAGCAGTACTTC.

This clonotype was counted ten times or more. The junction departs from germline at one end; a sequencing error may be responsible. The CDR3 nucleotides are TGTGCCAGCAGGGAAGGGACTAGCGGCCAAGAGACCCAGTACTTC. The encoded protein is CASREGTSGQETQYF. The chain recombines TRBV2 with TRBJ2-5; 11 nucleotides align to TRBD2. Germline V gene data show CDR1 as SNHLY and CDR2 as FYNNEI. This CDR3 has 15 amino acids. The entire variable domain, with the rest obtained from reference TRBV2 and TRBJ2-5, is as follows: EPEVTQTPSHQVTQMGQEVILRCVPISNHLYFYWYRQILGQKVEFLVSFYNNEISEKSEIFDDQFSVERPDGSNFTLKIRSTKLEDSAMYFCASREGTSGQETQYFGPGTRLLVL.

This clonotype was picked up a small number of times. This chain joins TRBV24-1 and TRBJ2-7; 7 bases line up with TRBD2. Trimming cost V 6 bases and J 2 bases; bases outside gene matches: 6. The length of the CDR3 is 14 residues. The germline CDR1 and CDR2 sequences are KGHDR and SFDVKD. The CDR3 nucleotides read TGTGCCACCAGTCCGACGGGGGGTGCCTACGAGCAGTACTTC. Protein: CATSPTGGAYEQYF.

The sample holds a few counts of this clonotype. The germline gene is not matched at one end of the junction; a read error may be the cause. The chain carries TRBV5-5 and TRBJ1-1; D unresolved. Germline CDR1 reads SGHKS; CDR2 reads YYEKEE (reference sequence). CDR3 length equals 14 residues. The CDR3 DNA sequence: TGTGCCAGCAGCTTGGCCAGCCTGAACACTGAAGCTTCCTTT. Translated: CASSLASLNTEASF.

The chain combines TRBV15 with TRBJ1-4; 10 positions agree with TRBD1. This CDR3 region has 16 residues. The junction had 2 bases not matched to a gene; V was cut back by 0 bases and J by 4 bases. Germline CDR1 LNHNV, CDR2 YYDKDF (reference sequence). The CDR3 bases are TGTGCCACCAGCAGAGATTGGACAGGGGGTAATGAAAAACTGTTTTTT. Its translation is CATSRDWTGGNEKLFF. Complete variable domain (other parts from reference TRBV15 and TRBJ1-4): DAMVIQNPRYQVTQFGKPVTLSCSQTLNHNVMYWYQQKSSQAPKLLFHYYDKDFNNEADTPDNFQSRRPNTSFCFLDIRSPGLGDTAMYLCATSRDWTGGNEKLFFGSGTQLSVL.

This clonotype was seen only a few times. The chain couples TRBV5-1 to TRBJ2-1; 8 bases line up with TRBD1. V lost 0 bases, J lost 6 bases, and 8 bases stayed unmatched. Germline assignment: CDR1 SGHRS and CDR2 YFSETQ. This CDR3 comprises 16 residues. CDR3: CASSLAGQGGPNEQFF. Written as DNA, the CDR3 is TGCGCCAGCAGCTTGGCCGGACAGGGTGGTCCCAATGAGCAGTTCTTC.

This clonotype has a count of ten or more. CDR3 loop: CATSDFGLTRLGTDTQYF. The CDR3 bases are TGTGCCACCAGTGATTTTGGACTGACTAGACTCGGCACAGATACGCAGTATTTT. The chain carries TRBV24-1 and TRBJ2-3, with D possibly matching TRBD2 (6 bases). The V and J ends lost 1 base and 1 base respectively, with 17 bases between them. The CDR3 covers 18 residues. Germline CDR1 KGHDR, CDR2 SFDVKD.

This clonotype was recorded once. The V call is TRBV4-1, the J call TRBJ2-3, with TRBD2 as a possible D gene (5 bases). The CDR3 loop spans 15 amino acids. Germline CDR1 MGHRA, CDR2 YSYEKL. Trimming removed 5 bases at V and 2 bases at J, with 14 bases between. CDR3 nucleotides: TGCGCCAGCAGCTCCCGGATTAGCGTCACAGATACGCAGTATTTT. Its protein is CASSSRISVTDTQYF.

This clonotype was counted many times. This chain links TRBV28 with TRBJ1-6; a weak D match, TRBD1 (5 bases). CDR3 length equals 15 residues. Germline lookup yields CDR1 MDHEN and CDR2 SYDVKM. Trimming shortened V by 6 bases and J by 7 bases, and 16 bases separated the two germline ends. CDR3 protein: CASREYGTPNSPLHF. CDR3 nucleotide sequence: TGTGCCAGCAGGGAATACGGGACTCCGAATTCACCCCTCCACTTT.

This clonotype was counted many times. The V call is TRBV3-1, the J call TRBJ1-2; no firm D call. Trimming removed 2 bases from V and 8 bases from J, with 6 bases in between. Germline-derived CDR1 and CDR2 are LGHDT and YNNKEL (reference sequence). This CDR3 is built from 11 residues. The DNA of the CDR3 is TGTGCCAGCAGCCAAAACTGGGGCTACACCTTC. It encodes CASSQNWGYTF.

This clonotype was seen many times. This chain links TRBV7-2 with TRBJ1-4, with 7 bases lining up with TRBD1. CDR1 is SGHTA and CDR2 is FQGNSA in the germline V gene. The ends lost 5 bases at V and 8 bases at J; junction bases unmatched: 11. The CDR3 is 15 amino acids. The CDR3 DNA follows: TGTGCCAGCAGCGGGGCAGGGGGAAGATTCGAAAAACTGTTTTTT. It yields the protein CASSGAGGRFEKLFF.

This clonotype occurred once. The CDR3 DNA follows: TGTGCCAGCAGCCACCAAATGCTAGCGGGAGGACGGCGCGAGCAGTACTTC. Translated, it gives CASSHQMLAGGRREQYF. The rearrangement links TRBV3-1 to TRBJ2-7, with 11 bases lining up with TRBD2. Trimming cost V 3 bases and J 6 bases; bases outside gene matches: 13. Germline V gene lookup returns CDR1 LGHDT and CDR2 YNNKEL (reference sequence). The CDR3 has 17 amino acids.

The sample holds a few counts of this clonotype. The chain carries TRBV6-1 and TRBJ2-1; possible D gene TRBD1, 7 bases. The V end was cut by 7 bases, the J end by 6 bases, with 19 bases between. The CDR3 runs to 15 residues. Germline V gene lookup returns CDR1 MNHNS and CDR2 SASEGT. The CDR3 protein is CASTQGQEGGNEQFF. The DNA for the CDR3 is TGTGCCAGCACACAGGGGCAGGAGGGGGGCAATGAGCAGTTCTTC.

This clonotype has ten or more counts. The V call is TRBV7-2, the J call TRBJ2-7; tentative D call: TRBD2 (6 bases). The V gene's germline CDR1 is SGHTA and CDR2 FQGNSA. The CDR3 sequence is 14 residues long. The V and J ends lost 4 bases and 4 bases respectively, with 14 bases between them. The CDR3 loop reads CASSSSGLYYEQYF. The CDR3 DNA reads TGTGCCAGCAGCTCATCGGGACTTTATTACGAGCAGTACTTC.

The sample holds many counts of this clonotype. The genes are TRBV2 and TRBJ1-5; D is perhaps TRBD1 (6 bases). V dropped 7 bases and J dropped 2 bases, with 15 bases sitting between them. This CDR3 spans 15 amino acids. In germline, CDR1 is SNHLY, CDR2 FYNNEI. The CDR3 loop reads CASTTGGAGNQPQHF. The CDR3 bases are TGTGCCAGCACCACGGGGGGCGCGGGCAATCAGCCCCAGCATTTT.

This clonotype was detected ten times or more. The chain employs TRBV2 and TRBJ2-1, with D hard to call. This CDR3 comprises 14 residues. V was cut by 8 bases and J by 0 bases, with 11 bases left in between. Germline V gene sequence: CDR1 SNHLY, CDR2 FYNNEI. As DNA, the CDR3 is TGTGCCAGCGTCCAGCCCTCCTCCTACAATGAGCAGTTCTTC. Translating it yields CASVQPSSYNEQFF.

This CDR3 reads CASSLLQGAAYYEQYF. As DNA, the CDR3 is TGTGCCAGCAGTTTATTACAGGGGGCCGCATACTACGAGCAGTACTTC. The chain employs TRBV6-9 and TRBJ2-7; 9 bases map to TRBD1. J gave up 3 bases and V 4 bases, and 10 bases lay outside the gene matches. CDR3 length: 16 amino acids. Per germline, CDR1 MNHGY and CDR2 SVAAGI.

The chain uses TRBV6-5 and TRBJ1-1, with TRBD1 as a possible D gene (5 bases). Trimming took off 0 bases at V and 3 bases at J, with 8 bases between the two ends. The CDR3 has 14 residues. Germline CDR1 MNHEY, CDR2 SVGAGI. This chain's CDR3 is CASSYSGQYTEAFF. Written as DNA, the CDR3 is TGTGCCAGCAGTTACTCGGGGCAATACACTGAAGCTTTCTTT.

The gene calls are TRBV20-1 and TRBJ2-2, with TRBD1 matching over 10 bases. There are 17 residues in the CDR3. The V and J ends lost 3 bases and 2 bases, in that order; junction bases with no gene match: 9. Germline CDR1 is DFQATT and CDR2 is SNEGSKA (reference sequence). CDR3 in amino acids: CSARGTGTGDNTGELFF. CDR3 coding DNA: TGCAGTGCTAGGGGAACGGGGACAGGGGATAACACCGGGGAGCTGTTTTTT.

This clonotype has at least ten counts. The chain combines TRBV12-5 with TRBJ2-5; perhaps TRBD2 as D (5 bases). Trimming took off 3 bases at V and 4 bases at J, with 12 bases between the two ends. This CDR3 contains 14 residues. Germline assignment: CDR1 LGHNT and CDR2 FRNRAP. CDR3 in DNA: TGTGCTAGTGGTTTCGAGACCGGGATAGAGACCCAGTACTTC. Translating gives CASGFETGIETQYF.

This clonotype was seen a few times. V usage is TRBV29-1 and J usage is TRBJ1-2; no clear D. The CDR3 sequence is 13 residues long. Trimming shortened V by 2 bases and J by 4 bases, and 11 bases separated the two germline ends. CDR1 and CDR2 from the germline V gene are SQVTM and ANQGSEA. The CDR3 loop is CSVEWGLSYGYTF. The CDR3 nucleotides are TGCAGCGTTGAATGGGGTTTGAGCTATGGCTACACCTTC.

This clonotype was observed many times. The chain joins TRBV7-3 to TRBJ2-1; a weak D match, TRBD2 (7 bases). CDR1 is SGHTA, CDR2 FQGTGA, per germline. Trimming took 2 bases from V and 2 from J, leaving 10 bases between them. CDR3 length: 15 residues. The CDR3 here is CASSLLRGPYNEQFF. CDR3 DNA: TGTGCCAGCAGCTTATTGCGGGGGCCCTACAATGAGCAGTTCTTC.

The rearrangement uses TRBV6-1 and TRBJ2-7, with unresolved D. Trimming removed 4 bases at V and 4 bases at J, with 8 bases between. This CDR3 has 12 amino acids. Per germline, CDR1 MNHNS and CDR2 SASEGT. CDR3: CASSVNGYEQYF. The CDR3 coding sequence is TGTGCCAGCAGTGTCAATGGGTACGAGCAGTACTTC.

This clonotype was found a few times. A read error may produce the germline difference seen at one junction end. The chain joins TRBV18 to TRBJ2-5; no reliable D call. From germline, CDR1 is KGHSH and CDR2 LQKENI. The CDR3 runs to 11 residues. Written as DNA, the CDR3 is TGTGCCAGCTCACCTCAAGAGACCCGGTACTTC. It specifies CASSPQETRYF.

This clonotype appeared once. The chain links TRBV7-8 to TRBJ2-7; D not certain. Germline CDR1 and CDR2: SGHVS and FQNEAQ. This CDR3 region has 15 residues. Trimming pared 3 bases from V and 3 bases from J, leaving 15 bases between. Here the CDR3 DNA reads TGTGCCAGCAGCTTCCCGGCAGGTAGAATCTACGAGCAGTACTTC. Translating gives CASSFPAGRIYEQYF.